A selection of T cell receptor beta chains follows, all from one sample in a study of T-cell reconstitution after alpha-beta-depleted transplantation in children. A single record per CDR3 protein comes from TCRdb applying MiXCR to the PCR reads. This repertoire shows under 400,000 distinct CDR3 sequences, roughly 25% found once; its top ten account for about a tenth. The input for sequencing was PBMCs, mostly from graft donor cells, taken 180 days after TCRalphabeta/CD19-depleted stem cell transplant. The source of these receptors is a male patient younger than 18 who had a stem cell transplant for acute lymphoblastic leukemia, so the T cells may come from the graft donor. Both conserved end residues are part of each CDR3. D genes are given only for firm matches. Not all rows give a size; the values are once, few, many and, for expanded clones, a class.

J gene: TRBJ2-7; clone size: many; D gene: .; V gene: TRBV6-5; CDR3 DNA: TGTGCCAGCAGTTACCCCGGACAGTACGAGCAGTACTTC; CDR3 protein: CASSYPGQYEQYF
J gene: TRBJ1-2; clone size: .; D gene: .; V gene: TRBV5-5; CDR3 DNA: TGTGCCAGCAGCTTAAGACGGGCCACCGGGGGGGGCTACACCTTC; CDR3 protein: CASSLRRATGGGYTF
J gene: TRBJ2-1; clone size: .; D gene: .; V gene: TRBV7-9; CDR3 DNA: TGTGCCAGCAGCTTCATGATTTGGGGATTGGGGAATGAGCAGTTCTTC; CDR3 protein: CASSFMIWGLGNEQFF
J gene: TRBJ2-3; clone size: .; D gene: TRBD2; V gene: TRBV7-9; CDR3 DNA: TGTGCCAGCAGCCTTCCTAGCGGGAGATTAGATACGCAGTATTTT; CDR3 protein: CASSLPSGRLDTQYF
J gene: TRBJ1-2; clone size: .; D gene: .; V gene: TRBV9; CDR3 DNA: TGTGCCAGCAGCGTACTAGAGGGGAATGGCTACACCTTC; CDR3 protein: CASSVLEGNGYTF
J gene: TRBJ1-2; clone size: few; D gene: TRBD1; V gene: TRBV6-2/TRBV6-3; CDR3 DNA: TGTGCCAGCAGTCTAGGCGGGACAGGGAGAGACTATGGCTACACCTTC; CDR3 protein: CASSLGGTGRDYGYTF
J gene: TRBJ2-4; clone size: .; D gene: .; V gene: TRBV6-1; CDR3 DNA: TGTGCCAGCAGATCACTAGGGAAAAACATTCAGTACTTC; CDR3 protein: CASRSLGKNIQYF
J gene: TRBJ1-3; clone size: .; D gene: TRBD1; V gene: TRBV7-2; CDR3 DNA: TGTGCCAGCAGCTTAGGGGGGACAGGAGGGAACACCATATATTTT; CDR3 protein: CASSLGGTGGNTIYF
J gene: TRBJ2-1; clone size: once; D gene: TRBD2; V gene: TRBV3-1; CDR3 DNA: TGTGCCAGCAGCCAAAGCCCCCCTGATACTAGCGGGAAACAGTTCTTC; CDR3 protein: CASSQSPPDTSGKQFF
J gene: TRBJ1-2; clone size: .; D gene: .; V gene: TRBV7-9; CDR3 DNA: TGTGCCAGCAGCTTAGCGATGGTTGGCTACACCTTC; CDR3 protein: CASSLAMVGYTF
J gene: TRBJ2-4; clone size: .; D gene: .; V gene: TRBV27; CDR3 DNA: TGTGCCAGCAGTTTGTGGGGATCCTCGAACATTCAGTACTTC; CDR3 protein: CASSLWGSSNIQYF
J gene: TRBJ1-4; clone size: few; D gene: .; V gene: TRBV12-3/TRBV12-4; CDR3 DNA: TGTGCCAGCGGCCGTTCCTCTAATGAAAAACTGTTTTTT; CDR3 protein: CASGRSSNEKLFF
J gene: TRBJ2-7; clone size: few; D gene: .; V gene: TRBV9; CDR3 DNA: TGTGCCAGCAGCGCCCAACCGAGCGAGAGCCTCTACGAGCAGTACTTC; CDR3 protein: CASSAQPSESLYEQYF
J gene: TRBJ2-1; clone size: few; D gene: .; V gene: TRBV5-6; CDR3 DNA: TGTGCCAGCAGCTTTAGGAGGCTTGAGCAGTTCTTC; CDR3 protein: CASSFRRLEQFF
J gene: TRBJ2-5; clone size: many; D gene: .; V gene: TRBV5-1; CDR3 DNA: TGCGCCAGCAGCTTGGTTCCGGCGACGGAGACCCAGTACTTC; CDR3 protein: CASSLVPATETQYF
J gene: TRBJ2-2; clone size: few; D gene: .; V gene: TRBV9; CDR3 DNA: TGTGCCAGCAGCGTCAGAGTTACCGGGGAGCTGTTTTTT; CDR3 protein: CASSVRVTGELFF
J gene: TRBJ2-1; clone size: .; D gene: TRBD1; V gene: TRBV29-1; CDR3 DNA: TGCAGCGTTGAAATGGGAGCAGGGGGCAATGAGCAGTTCTTC; CDR3 protein: CSVEMGAGGNEQFF
J gene: TRBJ2-2; clone size: .; D gene: .; V gene: TRBV9; CDR3 DNA: TGTGCCAGCAGCGGTCCGGAACACCGGGAGCTGTTTTTT; CDR3 protein: CASSGPEHRELFF
J gene: TRBJ2-4; clone size: many; D gene: .; V gene: TRBV5-1; CDR3 DNA: TGCGCCAGCAGCTTGGCGGGGACCCCTCTAGCCAAAAACATTCAGTACTTC; CDR3 protein: CASSLAGTPLAKNIQYF
J gene: TRBJ2-7; clone size: few; D gene: .; V gene: TRBV12-3/TRBV12-4; CDR3 DNA: TGTGCCAGCAGTCCACTCCGGGGCCCCTACGAGCAGTACTTC; CDR3 protein: CASSPLRGPYEQYF
J gene: TRBJ2-1; clone size: .; D gene: TRBD1; V gene: TRBV25-1; CDR3 DNA: TGTGCCAGCAGAGAGACAGGGGGGGTTCTCAATGAGCAGTTCTTC; CDR3 protein: CASRETGGVLNEQFF
J gene: TRBJ2-5; clone size: few; D gene: TRBD2; V gene: TRBV5-1; CDR3 DNA: TGCGCCAGCAGCCGCCTAGCGGGAACGGGAGAGACCCAGTACTTC; CDR3 protein: CASSRLAGTGETQYF
J gene: TRBJ2-5; clone size: .; D gene: TRBD2; V gene: TRBV15; CDR3 DNA: TGTGCCACCAGCAGAGGGGCGCGGGAGGGCCAGGAGACCCAGTACTTC; CDR3 protein: CATSRGAREGQETQYF
J gene: TRBJ2-7; clone size: .; D gene: TRBD1; V gene: TRBV27; CDR3 DNA: TGTGCCAGCAGTTTACTGACAGGGGTTTTATACGAGCAGTACTTC; CDR3 protein: CASSLLTGVLYEQYF
J gene: TRBJ2-2; clone size: .; D gene: TRBD2; V gene: TRBV9; CDR3 DNA: TGTGCCAGCAGCGTAGGCACTAGCGTCACCGGGGAGCCGTTTTTT; CDR3 protein: CASSVGTSVTGEPFF
J gene: TRBJ2-2; clone size: .; D gene: .; V gene: TRBV20-1; CDR3 DNA: TGCAGTGCTAGAGACAGGGTGAACACCGGGGAGCTGTTTTTT; CDR3 protein: CSARDRVNTGELFF
J gene: TRBJ2-3; clone size: many; D gene: TRBD2; V gene: TRBV12-3/TRBV12-4; CDR3 DNA: TGTGCCAGCAGTTTAGAGACCCGACTAGCTACAGATACGCAGTATTTT; CDR3 protein: CASSLETRLATDTQYF
J gene: TRBJ2-3; clone size: few; D gene: TRBD1; V gene: TRBV3-1; CDR3 DNA: TGTGCCAGCAGCCAAAAACTGACAGGGGTCGGACACACAGATACGCAGTATTTT; CDR3 protein: CASSQKLTGVGHTDTQYF
J gene: TRBJ2-1; clone size: .; D gene: TRBD2; V gene: TRBV7-7; CDR3 DNA: TGTGCCAGCAGCTTAGCGGGACTAGCGGGAGGTAATGAGCAGTTCTTC; CDR3 protein: CASSLAGLAGGNEQFF
J gene: TRBJ2-1; clone size: .; D gene: .; V gene: TRBV5-5; CDR3 DNA: TGTGCCAGCAGCTTGGGGTGGGAAGAGCAGTTCTTC; CDR3 protein: CASSLGWEEQFF
J gene: TRBJ2-1; clone size: .; D gene: .; V gene: TRBV28; CDR3 DNA: TGTGCCAGACTTACAGGGCTCTCCTACAATGAGCAGTTCTTC; CDR3 protein: CARLTGLSYNEQFF
J gene: TRBJ1-6; clone size: few; D gene: .; V gene: TRBV5-1; CDR3 DNA: TGCGCCAGCAGCTTACGGACAGATTATAATTCACCCCTCCACTTT; CDR3 protein: CASSLRTDYNSPLHF
J gene: TRBJ2-7; clone size: .; D gene: .; V gene: TRBV27; CDR3 DNA: TGTGCCAGCAGTTTTACAGAGAGCTCCTACGAGCAGTACTTC; CDR3 protein: CASSFTESSYEQYF
J gene: TRBJ2-5; clone size: few; D gene: .; V gene: TRBV20-1; CDR3 DNA: TGCAGTGGGGGGTCTCAAGAGACCCAGTACTTC; CDR3 protein: CSGGSQETQYF
J gene: TRBJ1-1; clone size: few; D gene: TRBD1; V gene: TRBV5-1; CDR3 DNA: TGCGCCAGCAAAAACTTGGAGACAGGGGCCTCGAACACTGAAGCTTTCTTT; CDR3 protein: CASKNLETGASNTEAFF
J gene: TRBJ2-3; clone size: .; D gene: TRBD2; V gene: TRBV5-5; CDR3 DNA: TGTGCCAGCAGCTCCGGGACTAGCGGTTTCACAGATACGCAGTATTTT; CDR3 protein: CASSSGTSGFTDTQYF
J gene: TRBJ2-2; clone size: many; D gene: .; V gene: TRBV20-1; CDR3 DNA: TGCAGTGCCAGAAGCCTGAACACCGGGGAGCTGTTTTTT; CDR3 protein: CSARSLNTGELFF
J gene: TRBJ1-1; clone size: .; D gene: .; V gene: TRBV18; CDR3 DNA: TGTGCCAGCTCACCGGATATTGGGAACACTGAAGCTTTCTTT; CDR3 protein: CASSPDIGNTEAFF
J gene: TRBJ2-1; clone size: .; D gene: TRBD2; V gene: TRBV12-3/TRBV12-4; CDR3 DNA: TGTGCCAGCAGTCCTAGTCCCGGGACTAGCGGGAGTTCCCACAATGAGCAGTTCTTC; CDR3 protein: CASSPSPGTSGSSHNEQFF
J gene: TRBJ2-7; clone size: many; D gene: .; V gene: TRBV5-1; CDR3 DNA: TGCGCCAGCAGCTTGCCATCCTACGAGCAGTACTTC; CDR3 protein: CASSLPSYEQYF
J gene: TRBJ1-1; clone size: .; D gene: TRBD1; V gene: TRBV4-1; CDR3 DNA: TGCGCCAGCAGCCAGCCGGGACAGAGGGCTGAAGCTTTCTTT; CDR3 protein: CASSQPGQRAEAFF
J gene: TRBJ2-3; clone size: .; D gene: TRBD2; V gene: TRBV7-9; CDR3 DNA: TGTGCCAGCAGCGAGAGCGGGACCTACACAGATACGCAGTATTTT; CDR3 protein: CASSESGTYTDTQYF
J gene: TRBJ1-5; clone size: .; D gene: .; V gene: TRBV5-8; CDR3 DNA: TGTGCCAGCAATACAGGCGGCAATCAGCCCCAGCATTTT; CDR3 protein: CASNTGGNQPQHF
J gene: TRBJ2-1; clone size: few; D gene: TRBD1; V gene: TRBV5-1; CDR3 DNA: TGCGCCAGCAGCTTGGTGGTCGACAGGGCCAATGAGCAGTTCTTC; CDR3 protein: CASSLVVDRANEQFF
J gene: TRBJ2-1; clone size: .; D gene: TRBD2; V gene: TRBV11-2; CDR3 DNA: TGTGCCAGCAGCTTGACTAGCGGGATATCAAGACTTAGGGAGCAGTTCTTC; CDR3 protein: CASSLTSGISRLREQFF
J gene: TRBJ1-5; clone size: .; D gene: TRBD1; V gene: TRBV27; CDR3 DNA: TGTGCCAGCAGTCACAGGGGTAGCAATCAGCCCCAGCATTTT; CDR3 protein: CASSHRGSNQPQHF
J gene: TRBJ2-7; clone size: .; D gene: .; V gene: TRBV4-2; CDR3 DNA: TGTGCCAGCAGCCAAGATTTGCGGAACTCCTACGAGCAGTACTTC; CDR3 protein: CASSQDLRNSYEQYF